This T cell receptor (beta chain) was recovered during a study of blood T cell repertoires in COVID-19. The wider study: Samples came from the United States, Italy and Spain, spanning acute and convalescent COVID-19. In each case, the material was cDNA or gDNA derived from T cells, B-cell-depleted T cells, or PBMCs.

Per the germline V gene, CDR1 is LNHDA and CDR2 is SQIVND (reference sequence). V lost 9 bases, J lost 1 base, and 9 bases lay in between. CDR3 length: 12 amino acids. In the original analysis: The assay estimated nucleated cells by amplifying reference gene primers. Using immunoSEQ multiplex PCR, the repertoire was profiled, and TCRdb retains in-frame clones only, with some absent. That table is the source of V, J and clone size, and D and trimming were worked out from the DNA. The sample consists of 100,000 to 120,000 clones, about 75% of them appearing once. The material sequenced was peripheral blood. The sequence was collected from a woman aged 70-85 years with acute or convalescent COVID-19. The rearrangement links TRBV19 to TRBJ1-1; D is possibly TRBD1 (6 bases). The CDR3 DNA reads TGTGCCAGCAGGACAGCGAACACTGAAGCTTTCTTT. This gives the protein CASRTANTEAFF.